This T cell receptor beta chain stems from a study of early T cells in non-severe SARS-CoV-2 infection. V was pared by 4 bases and J by 3 bases, with 17 bases between. The CDR3 totals 15 residues. Germline V lookup: CDR1 SGHDT, CDR2 YYEEEE. MiXCR was run by TCRdb on the 5' RACE reads, yielding one entry per CDR3 protein. The sample contains 70,000 to 90,000 distinct CDR3 sequences, under 11% of which appear only once. This chain joins TRBV5-6 and TRBJ2-7; D might be TRBD1 or TRBD2, each matching 5 bases. The input for sequencing was whole blood, taken at baseline. This TCR was recovered from an adult who was a healthcare worker with PCR-confirmed SARS-CoV-2 infection or an uninfected control (not recorded which). CDR3 amino acids: CASSPPGRQSYEQYF. The CDR3 DNA follows: TGTGCCAGCAGCCCGCCGGGACGGCAGAGCTACGAGCAGTACTTC.